These T cell receptor beta chains were read from a single sample in a study of cytomegalovirus exposure and HLA in healthy donors. Some clones are missing from TCRdb's copy, which holds only in-frame ones; the method was immunoSEQ multiplex PCR. The sample carries around 130,000 clones, roughly 88% recorded once. The sample consisted of PBMCs. Every receptor here comes from a man aged 50 to 59 in good health and CMV-seronegative. The CDR3 runs from the conserved cysteine through the conserved F or W. A D gene is named only where the DNA matches it firmly. Clone size, where shown, is once, few, many, or a class for clones that have expanded.

cdr3_length: 13
d_call: -
j_call: TRBJ1-1
clone_size: -
v_call: TRBV10-1
cdr3_aa: CASSDPGVPEAFF
cdr3_nt: TGCGCCAGCAGTGATCCAGGGGTCCCTGAAGCTTTCTTT

cdr3_length: 15
d_call: -
j_call: TRBJ1-1
clone_size: -
v_call: TRBV11-3
cdr3_aa: CASSLDGRVGTEAFF
cdr3_nt: TGTGCCAGCAGCTTAGACGGCAGGGTCGGAACTGAAGCTTTCTTT

cdr3_length: 14
d_call: -
j_call: TRBJ2-3
clone_size: -
v_call: TRBV18
cdr3_aa: CASSPRTVRDTQYF
cdr3_nt: TGTGCCAGCTCACCAAGGACTGTTAGGGATACGCAGTATTTT

cdr3_length: 14
d_call: -
j_call: TRBJ1-2
clone_size: -
v_call: TRBV2
cdr3_aa: CASSFTRTNYGYTF
cdr3_nt: TGTGCCAGCAGTTTTACCAGGACTAACTATGGCTACACCTTC

cdr3_length: 14
d_call: -
j_call: TRBJ1-1
clone_size: -
v_call: TRBV7-3
cdr3_aa: CASSLQGLNTEAFF
cdr3_nt: TGTGCCAGCAGCTTACAGGGGTTGAACACTGAAGCTTTCTTT

cdr3_length: 15
d_call: TRBD2
j_call: TRBJ2-2
clone_size: -
v_call: TRBV7-9
cdr3_aa: CASSLGLPSGEVLFF
cdr3_nt: TGTGCCAGCAGCTTAGGTTTGCCGAGCGGGGAGGTGCTGTTTTTT

cdr3_length: 13
d_call: -
j_call: TRBJ1-3
clone_size: few
v_call: TRBV6-6
cdr3_aa: CASTPSSGNTIYF
cdr3_nt: TGTGCCAGCACTCCCAGCTCTGGAAACACCATATATTTT

cdr3_length: 13
d_call: -
j_call: TRBJ1-3
clone_size: -
v_call: TRBV19
cdr3_aa: CASTLVSGNTIYF
cdr3_nt: TGTGCCAGTACCCTCGTCTCTGGAAACACCATATATTTT

cdr3_length: 19
d_call: TRBD2
j_call: TRBJ2-1
clone_size: -
v_call: TRBV29-1
cdr3_aa: CSVEDAASGLFGPHNEQFF
cdr3_nt: TGCAGCGTTGAAGACGCGGCTAGCGGTTTATTCGGGCCACACAATGAGCAGTTCTTC

cdr3_length: 14
d_call: TRBD1
j_call: TRBJ1-6
clone_size: -
v_call: TRBV19
cdr3_aa: CASSPRDRTSPLHF
cdr3_nt: TGTGCCAGTAGTCCCCGGGACAGAACCTCACCCCTCCACTTT

cdr3_length: 17
d_call: TRBD1
j_call: TRBJ2-1
clone_size: few
v_call: TRBV7-9
cdr3_aa: CASSLVRTGDYYNEQFF
cdr3_nt: TGTGCCAGCAGCTTAGTCCGGACAGGGGATTATTACAATGAGCAGTTCTTC

cdr3_length: 14
d_call: TRBD1
j_call: TRBJ1-1
clone_size: -
v_call: TRBV5-4
cdr3_aa: CASSSPTGRTEAFF
cdr3_nt: TGTGCCAGCAGCTCCCCGACAGGGCGAACTGAAGCTTTCTTT

cdr3_length: 13
d_call: TRBD2
j_call: TRBJ2-1
clone_size: -
v_call: TRBV19
cdr3_aa: CASSILADNEQFF
cdr3_nt: TGTGCCAGTAGTATTCTAGCGGACAATGAGCAGTTCTTC

cdr3_length: 14
d_call: -
j_call: TRBJ1-4
clone_size: -
v_call: TRBV5-1
cdr3_aa: CASSFGVTGEKLFF
cdr3_nt: TGCGCCAGCAGCTTCGGGGTCACGGGGGAAAAACTGTTTTTT

cdr3_length: 15
d_call: -
j_call: TRBJ2-2
clone_size: -
v_call: TRBV5-1
cdr3_aa: CASSLGDTHTGELFF
cdr3_nt: TGCGCCAGCAGCTTGGGGGACACCCACACCGGGGAGCTGTTTTTT

cdr3_length: 13
d_call: -
j_call: TRBJ2-3
clone_size: -
v_call: TRBV7-7
cdr3_aa: CASSPSLADTQYF
cdr3_nt: TGTGCTAGCAGCCCTAGTTTGGCAGATACGCAGTATTTT

cdr3_length: 15
d_call: -
j_call: TRBJ2-5
clone_size: -
v_call: TRBV7-6
cdr3_aa: CASSLMGTGFATQYF
cdr3_nt: TGTGCCAGCAGCTTAATGGGGACTGGTTTTGCGACCCAGTACTTC

cdr3_length: 14
d_call: -
j_call: TRBJ2-7
clone_size: -
v_call: TRBV2
cdr3_aa: CASSAGDAGHEQYF
cdr3_nt: TGTGCCAGCAGTGCGGGGGACGCCGGCCACGAGCAGTACTTC

cdr3_length: 18
d_call: -
j_call: TRBJ1-1
clone_size: -
v_call: TRBV11-3
cdr3_aa: CASSLVKVARTENTEAFF
cdr3_nt: TGTGCCAGCAGCTTAGTAAAGGTGGCACGGACAGAGAACACTGAAGCTTTCTTT

cdr3_length: 15
d_call: TRBD1
j_call: TRBJ1-6
clone_size: -
v_call: TRBV27
cdr3_aa: CASSSDRGLSSPLHF
cdr3_nt: TGTGCCAGCAGTTCCGACAGGGGGCTGAGTTCACCCCTCCACTTT

cdr3_length: 18
d_call: TRBD2
j_call: TRBJ2-2
clone_size: -
v_call: TRBV7-8
cdr3_aa: CASSLSLLAGANSGELFF
cdr3_nt: TGTGCCAGCAGCTTGAGTCTCCTAGCGGGGGCTAACTCCGGGGAGCTGTTTTTT

cdr3_length: 13
d_call: -
j_call: TRBJ2-7
clone_size: once
v_call: TRBV19
cdr3_aa: CASSYQGSYEQYF
cdr3_nt: TGTGCCAGTAGTTACCAGGGTTCCTACGAGCAGTACTTC

cdr3_length: 14
d_call: TRBD2
j_call: TRBJ2-1
clone_size: few
v_call: TRBV5-4
cdr3_aa: CASSFIESGGEQFF
cdr3_nt: TGTGCCAGCAGCTTTATTGAGAGCGGGGGGGAGCAGTTCTTC

cdr3_length: 11
d_call: -
j_call: TRBJ2-7
clone_size: -
v_call: TRBV15
cdr3_aa: CANVGTYEQYF
cdr3_nt: TGTGCCAACGTCGGGACCTACGAGCAGTACTTC

cdr3_length: 15
d_call: -
j_call: TRBJ1-5
clone_size: -
v_call: TRBV4-1
cdr3_aa: CASSQVTGSNQPQHF
cdr3_nt: TGCGCCAGCAGCCAGGTAACAGGGAGCAATCAGCCCCAGCATTTT

cdr3_length: 11
d_call: -
j_call: TRBJ2-7
clone_size: few
v_call: TRBV20-1
cdr3_aa: CSARRTWEQYF
cdr3_nt: TGCAGTGCTAGAAGGACATGGGAGCAGTACTTC

cdr3_length: 14
d_call: -
j_call: TRBJ1-2
clone_size: -
v_call: TRBV7-8
cdr3_aa: CASSLEGKGYGYTF
cdr3_nt: TGTGCCAGCAGCTTAGAGGGGAAAGGGTATGGCTACACCTTC

cdr3_length: 15
d_call: -
j_call: TRBJ1-1
clone_size: -
v_call: TRBV7-9
cdr3_aa: CASSSLSGMNTEAFF
cdr3_nt: TGTGCCAGCAGCTCGTTATCGGGGATGAACACTGAAGCTTTCTTT

cdr3_length: 13
d_call: -
j_call: TRBJ2-2
clone_size: -
v_call: TRBV9
cdr3_aa: CASSPGQTGELFF
cdr3_nt: TGTGCCAGCAGCCCCGGACAGACCGGGGAGCTGTTTTTT

cdr3_length: 14
d_call: TRBD1
j_call: TRBJ2-5
clone_size: -
v_call: TRBV7-6
cdr3_aa: CASSLGGSQETQYF
cdr3_nt: TGTGCCAGCAGTCTAGGGGGCAGCCAAGAGACCCAGTACTTC

cdr3_length: 13
d_call: -
j_call: TRBJ1-1
clone_size: -
v_call: TRBV19
cdr3_aa: CASSGTANTEAFF
cdr3_nt: TGTGCCAGTAGCGGGACTGCGAACACTGAAGCTTTCTTT

cdr3_length: 14
d_call: -
j_call: TRBJ1-4
clone_size: -
v_call: TRBV4-3
cdr3_aa: CASSQDRRSEKLFF
cdr3_nt: TGCGCCAGCAGCCAAGATCGGAGAAGCGAAAAACTGTTTTTT

cdr3_length: 17
d_call: -
j_call: TRBJ2-3
clone_size: -
v_call: TRBV27
cdr3_aa: CASSLDGGDSSTDTQYF
cdr3_nt: TGTGCCAGCAGTTTAGACGGCGGAGATTCTAGCACAGATACGCAGTATTTT

cdr3_length: 12
d_call: -
j_call: TRBJ1-5
clone_size: -
v_call: TRBV27
cdr3_aa: CATGRGNQPQHF
cdr3_nt: TGTGCCACAGGGCGGGGGAATCAGCCCCAGCATTTT

cdr3_length: 13
d_call: TRBD1
j_call: TRBJ2-2
clone_size: -
v_call: TRBV30
cdr3_aa: CAWGTGNTGELFF
cdr3_nt: TGTGCCTGGGGGACAGGTAACACCGGGGAGCTGTTTTTT

cdr3_length: 12
d_call: TRBD1
j_call: TRBJ2-7
clone_size: once
v_call: TRBV19
cdr3_aa: CASSTDRGEQYF
cdr3_nt: TGTGCCAGTAGTACGGACAGGGGCGAGCAGTACTTC

cdr3_length: 13
d_call: TRBD2
j_call: TRBJ2-7
clone_size: once
v_call: TRBV6-1
cdr3_aa: CASIWRGGREQYF
cdr3_nt: TGTGCCAGCATATGGCGGGGGGGCCGCGAGCAGTACTTC

cdr3_length: 13
d_call: -
j_call: TRBJ2-5
clone_size: -
v_call: TRBV9
cdr3_aa: CASSVGMGETQYF
cdr3_nt: TGTGCCAGCAGCGTAGGGATGGGCGAGACCCAGTACTTC

cdr3_length: 15
d_call: TRBD1
j_call: TRBJ1-1
clone_size: -
v_call: TRBV6-5
cdr3_aa: CASRPDRGQGTEAFF
cdr3_nt: TGTGCCAGCAGGCCGGACAGGGGGCAGGGCACTGAAGCTTTCTTT

cdr3_length: 14
d_call: -
j_call: TRBJ1-1
clone_size: few
v_call: TRBV6-1
cdr3_aa: CASSELGGSTEAFF
cdr3_nt: TGTGCCAGCAGTGAATTGGGGGGAAGCACTGAAGCTTTCTTT

cdr3_length: 13
d_call: TRBD1
j_call: TRBJ2-7
clone_size: -
v_call: TRBV29-1
cdr3_aa: CSVDRQGGDEQYF
cdr3_nt: TGCAGCGTTGATCGACAGGGTGGCGACGAGCAGTACTTC

cdr3_length: 13
d_call: -
j_call: TRBJ1-1
clone_size: -
v_call: TRBV5-6
cdr3_aa: CASSFQGTAEAFF
cdr3_nt: TGTGCCAGCAGCTTCCAGGGAACCGCTGAAGCTTTCTTT

cdr3_length: 12
d_call: -
j_call: TRBJ1-1
clone_size: -
v_call: TRBV29-1
cdr3_aa: CSVGEGDTEAFF
cdr3_nt: TGCAGCGTTGGCGAGGGGGACACTGAAGCTTTCTTT

cdr3_length: 16
d_call: TRBD1
j_call: TRBJ1-2
clone_size: -
v_call: TRBV6-6
cdr3_aa: CASSSLDRGENYGYTF
cdr3_nt: TGTGCCAGCAGTTCCCTAGACAGGGGTGAAAACTATGGCTACACCTTC